These T cell receptor beta chains were read from a single sample in a study of T cell responses to AZD1222 COVID-19 vaccine. Sequenced by immunoSEQ multiplex PCR; TCRdb stores in-frame clones only, minus some. This table has some 81,000 clones, 70% to 90% appearing once. Sequenced material: peripheral blood, taken 28 days after the second AZD1222 dose. The receptors derive from an adult who received the AZD1222 COVID-19 vaccine. The CDR3 runs from the conserved cysteine through the conserved F or W. The order of the fields is J gene, clone size, D gene, V gene, CDR3 protein, CDR3 DNA. The D gene is left open where the match is weak. Size values are once, few and many counts, or a class for expanded clones, and some rows have none.

J gene: TRBJ2-5; clone size: .; D gene: TRBD1; V gene: TRBV7-9; CDR3 protein: CASSSTYTGGPPQYF; CDR3 DNA: TGTGCCAGCAGCTCCACTTACACAGGGGGGCCGCCCCAGTACTTC
J gene: TRBJ2-1; clone size: .; D gene: TRBD2; V gene: TRBV9; CDR3 protein: CASSVGVEVAGGLRNEQFF; CDR3 DNA: TGTGCCAGCAGCGTAGGTGTGGAAGTAGCGGGGGGCCTCCGCAATGAGCAGTTCTTC
J gene: TRBJ1-6; clone size: .; D gene: .; V gene: TRBV19; CDR3 protein: CASREASSPLHF; CDR3 DNA: TGTGCCAGCCGGGAGGCATCTTCACCCCTCCACTTT
J gene: TRBJ2-7; clone size: .; D gene: TRBD2; V gene: TRBV4-3; CDR3 protein: CASSQDWASGPYEQYF; CDR3 DNA: TGCGCCAGCAGCCAAGATTGGGCTAGCGGGCCTTACGAGCAGTACTTC
J gene: TRBJ1-2; clone size: .; D gene: TRBD1; V gene: TRBV7-2; CDR3 protein: CASSSGFRPGTAYGYTF; CDR3 DNA: TGTGCCAGCAGCTCAGGATTTCGACCAGGGACAGCATATGGCTACACCTTC
J gene: TRBJ2-7; clone size: .; D gene: .; V gene: TRBV29-1; CDR3 protein: CSVQRQGPTYEQYF; CDR3 DNA: TGCAGCGTCCAGAGGCAGGGGCCTACCTACGAGCAGTACTTC
J gene: TRBJ2-1; clone size: .; D gene: .; V gene: TRBV7-9; CDR3 protein: CASSFLGNEQFF; CDR3 DNA: TGTGCCAGCAGCTTTTTGGGGAATGAGCAGTTCTTC
J gene: TRBJ1-5; clone size: .; D gene: TRBD1; V gene: TRBV11-2; CDR3 protein: CASSPSGRGTNQPQHF; CDR3 DNA: TGTGCCAGCAGCCCGTCGGGCAGGGGGACTAATCAGCCCCAGCATTTT
J gene: TRBJ2-7; clone size: once; D gene: TRBD1; V gene: TRBV28; CDR3 protein: CASSPLTGGTGGEQYF; CDR3 DNA: TGTGCCAGCAGTCCCCTGACAGGGGGCACGGGTGGCGAGCAGTACTTC
J gene: TRBJ2-5; clone size: .; D gene: .; V gene: TRBV24-1; CDR3 protein: CATSDQRGHLQETQYF; CDR3 DNA: TGTGCCACCAGTGATCAGAGGGGACACCTTCAAGAGACCCAGTACTTC
J gene: TRBJ1-5; clone size: .; D gene: .; V gene: TRBV7-8; CDR3 protein: CASSLQGGQPQHF; CDR3 DNA: TGTGCCAGCAGCTTACAGGGAGGGCAGCCCCAGCATTTT
J gene: TRBJ1-1; clone size: .; D gene: .; V gene: TRBV6-2/TRBV6-3; CDR3 protein: CASSDWNTEAFF; CDR3 DNA: TGTGCCAGCAGTGACTGGAACACTGAAGCTTTCTTT
J gene: TRBJ1-3; clone size: .; D gene: TRBD1; V gene: TRBV23-1; CDR3 protein: CASSQGQGACRDTIYF; CDR3 DNA: TGCGCCAGCAGTCAAGGACAGGGGGCGTGTAGGGACACCATATATTTT
J gene: TRBJ1-5; clone size: .; D gene: TRBD1; V gene: TRBV29-1; CDR3 protein: CSVEGATGQPQHF; CDR3 DNA: TGCAGCGTGGAGGGGGCGACAGGTCAGCCCCAGCATTTT
J gene: TRBJ2-6; clone size: .; D gene: .; V gene: TRBV27; CDR3 protein: CASSPRGAGANVLTF; CDR3 DNA: TGTGCCAGCAGTCCCAGGGGGGCAGGGGCCAACGTCCTGACTTTC
J gene: TRBJ1-4; clone size: once; D gene: .; V gene: TRBV29-1; CDR3 protein: CSVAGSPSEKLFF; CDR3 DNA: TGCAGCGTTGCGGGATCCCCTTCGGAAAAACTGTTTTTT
J gene: TRBJ2-1; clone size: .; D gene: TRBD2; V gene: TRBV4-3; CDR3 protein: CASSQGPSGSYNEQFF; CDR3 DNA: TGCGCCAGCAGCCAAGGTCCTAGCGGATCCTACAATGAGCAGTTCTTC
J gene: TRBJ2-3; clone size: .; D gene: TRBD1; V gene: TRBV28; CDR3 protein: CASSWTGASTDTQYF; CDR3 DNA: TGTGCCAGCAGTTGGACAGGGGCGAGCACAGATACGCAGTATTTT
J gene: TRBJ2-5; clone size: .; D gene: .; V gene: TRBV28; CDR3 protein: CASTNGRIQETQYF; CDR3 DNA: TGTGCCAGCACCAATGGGCGGATACAAGAGACCCAGTACTTC
J gene: TRBJ1-2; clone size: .; D gene: .; V gene: TRBV24-1; CDR3 protein: CATSDLNVYGYTF; CDR3 DNA: TGTGCCACCAGTGATTTGAACGTCTATGGCTACACCTTC
J gene: TRBJ2-3; clone size: .; D gene: .; V gene: TRBV25-1; CDR3 protein: CASSEGPLQGGRTDTQYF; CDR3 DNA: TGTGCCAGCAGTGAAGGCCCCTTACAGGGAGGTAGAACAGATACGCAGTATTTT
J gene: TRBJ1-1; clone size: .; D gene: TRBD1; V gene: TRBV18; CDR3 protein: CASSVDRVGTEAFF; CDR3 DNA: TGTGCCAGCTCCGTGGACAGGGTGGGCACTGAAGCTTTCTTT
J gene: TRBJ2-5; clone size: once; D gene: .; V gene: TRBV5-6; CDR3 protein: CASSLVSPGRETQYF; CDR3 DNA: TGTGCCAGCAGCTTGGTCTCGCCAGGGAGAGAGACCCAGTACTTC
J gene: TRBJ2-3; clone size: .; D gene: TRBD2; V gene: TRBV13; CDR3 protein: CASSLGTSGSSTDTQYF; CDR3 DNA: TGTGCCAGCAGCTTAGGGACTAGCGGATCTAGCACAGATACGCAGTATTTT
J gene: TRBJ2-5; clone size: .; D gene: TRBD2; V gene: TRBV5-4; CDR3 protein: CASSLSAGGGETQYF; CDR3 DNA: TGTGCCAGCAGCTTGTCTGCGGGAGGAGGGGAGACCCAGTACTTC
J gene: TRBJ1-4; clone size: .; D gene: .; V gene: TRBV28; CDR3 protein: CATVTANEKLFF; CDR3 DNA: TGTGCCACCGTCACGGCTAATGAAAAACTGTTTTTT
J gene: TRBJ1-1; clone size: .; D gene: .; V gene: TRBV19; CDR3 protein: CASSPRTENTEAFF; CDR3 DNA: TGTGCCAGTAGTCCTCGGACGGAGAACACTGAAGCTTTCTTT
J gene: TRBJ2-1; clone size: .; D gene: .; V gene: TRBV5-1; CDR3 protein: CASSPGSVDPYNEQFF; CDR3 DNA: TGCGCCAGCAGCCCGGGGTCGGTAGATCCCTACAATGAGCAGTTCTTC
J gene: TRBJ2-1; clone size: once; D gene: .; V gene: TRBV6-5; CDR3 protein: CASSYRDTTYNEQFF; CDR3 DNA: TGTGCCAGCAGTTACCGGGACACCACCTACAATGAGCAGTTCTTC
J gene: TRBJ1-2; clone size: .; D gene: .; V gene: TRBV2; CDR3 protein: CASGSGQGDYGYTF; CDR3 DNA: TGTGCCAGCGGGAGCGGTCAGGGAGACTATGGCTACACCTTC
J gene: TRBJ1-3; clone size: .; D gene: TRBD1; V gene: TRBV29-1; CDR3 protein: CSVDAGQGNTIYF; CDR3 DNA: TGCAGCGTTGATGCGGGACAGGGAAACACCATATATTTT
J gene: TRBJ2-1; clone size: .; D gene: TRBD1; V gene: TRBV19; CDR3 protein: CASSPGTGPNEQFF; CDR3 DNA: TGTGCCAGTAGCCCCGGGACAGGGCCGAATGAGCAGTTCTTC
J gene: TRBJ1-2; clone size: .; D gene: .; V gene: TRBV6-6; CDR3 protein: CASSPGQHGYTF; CDR3 DNA: TGTGCCAGCAGCCCCGGACAGCATGGCTACACCTTC